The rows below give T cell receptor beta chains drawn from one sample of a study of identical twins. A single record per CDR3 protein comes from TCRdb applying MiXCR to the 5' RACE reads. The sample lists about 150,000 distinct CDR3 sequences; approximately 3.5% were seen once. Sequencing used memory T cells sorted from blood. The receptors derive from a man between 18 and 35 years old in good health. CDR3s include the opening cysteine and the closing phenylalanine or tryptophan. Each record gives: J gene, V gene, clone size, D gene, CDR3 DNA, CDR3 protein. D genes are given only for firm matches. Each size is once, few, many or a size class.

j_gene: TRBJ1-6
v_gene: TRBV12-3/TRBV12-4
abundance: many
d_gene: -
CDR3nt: TGTGCCAGCAGCCTCAGCCTGGGGGCAGTTCGAAATTCACCCCTCCACTTT
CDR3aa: CASSLSLGAVRNSPLHF

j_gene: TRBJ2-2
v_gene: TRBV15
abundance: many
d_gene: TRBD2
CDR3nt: TGTGCCACCAGCCCGGGACGGGGGGCGAACACCGGGGAGCTGTTTTTT
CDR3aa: CATSPGRGANTGELFF

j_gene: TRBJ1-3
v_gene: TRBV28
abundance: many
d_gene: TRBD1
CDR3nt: TGTGCCAGCAGTACCCAAGGGACAGGGGGCGAGGGGAACACCATATATTTT
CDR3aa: CASSTQGTGGEGNTIYF

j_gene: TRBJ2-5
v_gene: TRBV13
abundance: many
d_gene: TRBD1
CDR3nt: TGTGCCAGCAGCCAAGGGGACAGGGTGTACTTC
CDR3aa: CASSQGDRVYF

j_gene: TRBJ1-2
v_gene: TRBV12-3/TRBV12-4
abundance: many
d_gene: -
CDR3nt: TGTGCCAGCAGTACGGACAGAAACTATGGCTACACCTTC
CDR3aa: CASSTDRNYGYTF

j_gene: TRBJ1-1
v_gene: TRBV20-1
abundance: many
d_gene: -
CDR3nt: TGCAGTGCTAGTACCAGGGGCACTGAAGCTTTCTTT
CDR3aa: CSASTRGTEAFF

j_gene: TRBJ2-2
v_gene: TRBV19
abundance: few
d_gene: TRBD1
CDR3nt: TGTGCCAGTAGTCCAGGGGGTGTTGGCACCGGGGAGCTGTTTTTT
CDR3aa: CASSPGGVGTGELFF

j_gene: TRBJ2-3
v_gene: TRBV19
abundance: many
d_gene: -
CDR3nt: TGTGCCAGTAGTAGCAACCGCCCCGGGACAACTACGCGGTATTTT
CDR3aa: CASSSNRPGTTTRYF

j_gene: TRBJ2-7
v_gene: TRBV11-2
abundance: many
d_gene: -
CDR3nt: TGTGCCAGCAGCCAGGGGATTTACGAGCAGTACTTC
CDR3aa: CASSQGIYEQYF

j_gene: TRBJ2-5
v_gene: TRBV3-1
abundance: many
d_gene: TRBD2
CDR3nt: TGTGCCAGCAGCCCCCTAGCGGTCCAAGAGACCCAGTACTTC
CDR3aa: CASSPLAVQETQYF